Following are 17 T cell receptor beta chains from one sample sequenced in a study of T cell changes during pregnancy in multiple sclerosis. This table comes from immunoSEQ multiplex PCR, and its TCRdb copy is limited to in-frame clones, with some not included. The sample has under 100,000 clones, 94% seen once. The sample here was peripheral blood, taken in the third trimester of pregnancy. These receptors originate from a female donor with multiple sclerosis, enrolled in a pregnancy study.

This chain uses TRBV2 with TRBJ2-7; TRBD1 aligns across 8 bases. Germline-derived CDR1 and CDR2 are SNHLY and FYNNEI. The CDR3 totals 15 residues. V was clipped by 3 bases and J by 3 bases; unmatched bases: 7. The CDR3 reads CASSEVIQGDYEQYF. In nucleotides, the CDR3 is TGTGCCAGCAGTGAGGTAATACAGGGGGACTACGAGCAGTACTTC.

The rearrangement uses TRBV27 and TRBJ1-1; D not certain. CDR1 is MNHEY and CDR2 is SMNVEV in the germline V gene (reference sequence). The CDR3 length is 11 residues. Trimming cost V 6 bases and J 11 bases, with 13 bases left between them. In DNA form, the CDR3 reads TGTGCCAGCAGCAAGCGGGGAAGCGCTTTCTTT. This sequence encodes CASSKRGSAFF.

This chain links TRBV4-1 with TRBJ2-6, with a weak D call TRBD1 (6 bases). The V and J ends lost 0 bases and 1 base respectively, with 7 bases between them. Germline CDR1 and CDR2: MGHRA and YSYEKL. The CDR3 totals 16 residues. The CDR3 coding sequence is TGCGCCAGCAGCCAAGATAGGGGGTCTGGGGCCAACGTCCTGACTTTC. Encoded protein: CASSQDRGSGANVLTF.

The V and J genes are TRBV4-2 and TRBJ2-3; TRBD2 might be the D (6 bases). This CDR3 is built from 16 residues. V was shortened by 5 bases and J by 2 bases, with 17 bases between the two germline ends. Germline lookup yields CDR1 LGHNA and CDR2 YNFKEQ. CDR3 in amino acids: CASSATRGSHTDTQYF. CDR3 sequence (DNA): TGTGCCAGCAGCGCAACCCGGGGGTCCCACACAGATACGCAGTATTTT.

This chain connects TRBV13 to TRBJ2-7; TRBD1 agrees at 9 bases. The V segment lost 5 bases and the J segment 0 bases; nucleotides outside the gene matches: 2. Germline CDR1 PRHDT, CDR2 FYEKMQ (reference sequence). The CDR3 length is 14 residues. The CDR3 loop reads CASSGQGSSYEQYF. The CDR3 DNA sequence: TGTGCCAGCAGCGGACAGGGGAGCTCCTACGAGCAGTACTTC.

The CDR3 sequence: CASSPPITSTDTQYF. Written as DNA, the CDR3 is TGTGCCAGCAGTCCCCCCATAACTAGCACAGATACGCAGTATTTT. The chain uses TRBV28 and TRBJ2-3, with D uncertain. The CDR3 is 15 residues long. Germline V gene lookup returns CDR1 MDHEN and CDR2 SYDVKM. V lost 5 bases, J lost 0 bases, and 12 bases lay in between.

The chain uses TRBV18 and TRBJ1-4; 7 bases are a match to TRBD1. Unmatched junction bases numbered 6, after V lost 5 bases and J lost 3 bases. The CDR3 loop spans 15 amino acids. Per the germline V gene, CDR1 is KGHSH and CDR2 is LQKENI. In DNA form, the CDR3 reads TGTGCCAGCTCAAACTACAGGGGTGCTAATGAAAAACTGTTTTTT. This translates into CASSNYRGANEKLFF. The whole variable domain, filled in from reference TRBV18 and TRBJ1-4, reads NAGVMQNPRHLVRRRGQEARLRCSPMKGHSHVYWYRQLPEEGLKFMVYLQKENIIDESGMPKERFSAEFPKEGPSILRIQQVVRGDSAAYFCASSNYRGANEKLFFGSGTQLSVL.

The J gene is TRBJ2-1, the V gene TRBV14, with 8 bases aligning to TRBD2. CDR1 SGHDN and CDR2 FVKESK come from the germline V gene. The CDR3 covers 15 residues. J lost 7 bases, V lost 4 bases, and 9 bases had no gene match. CDR3 region: CASSRFSGASNEQFF. For the CDR3, the DNA is TGTGCCAGCAGCCGGTTTAGCGGGGCTTCTAATGAGCAGTTCTTC.

The chain employs TRBV14 and TRBJ2-7, with 9 bases matching TRBD1. The germline CDR1 and CDR2 sequences are SGHDN and FVKESK. Trimming removed 2 bases from V and 6 bases from J; junction bases left unmatched: 8. The CDR3 loop spans 15 amino acids. The CDR3 coding sequence is TGTGCCAGCAGCCAACCGGGACAGGGTGAGTCCGAGCAGTACTTC. Its protein is CASSQPGQGESEQYF.

The chain links TRBV5-1 to TRBJ1-2; D gene unclear. Germline V lookup: CDR1 SGHRS, CDR2 YFSETQ. The V and J ends lost 0 bases and 12 bases respectively, with 15 bases between them. The CDR3 length is 13 residues. For the CDR3, the DNA is TGCGCCAGCAGCTTGGGACCCTCCCGGGGTGACACCTTC. Its translation: CASSLGPSRGDTF.

The chain employs TRBV7-6 and TRBJ1-5; D might be TRBD1 (5 bases). V lost 5 bases and J 0 bases, leaving 17 bases between the germline ends. This CDR3 comprises 17 residues. Per germline, CDR1 SGHVS and CDR2 FNYEAQ. The CDR3 loop reads CASSPFVTVNSNQPQHF. The CDR3 region has the DNA TGTGCCAGCAGCCCGTTTGTGACAGTTAATAGCAATCAGCCCCAGCATTTT.

This chain uses TRBV7-6 with TRBJ2-1, with 13 bases that match TRBD2. Looked up from germline, CDR1 is SGHVS and CDR2 is FNYEAQ. Unmatched junction bases numbered 10, after V lost 1 base and J lost 10 bases. The CDR3 totals 17 residues. CDR3 protein: CASSLDLWTSGGREQFF. The CDR3 coding sequence is TGTGCCAGCAGCTTAGATCTCTGGACTAGCGGGGGCCGGGAGCAGTTCTTC.

This rearrangement joins TRBV5-1 to TRBJ1-1; 7 bases are shared with TRBD1. Germline V lookup: CDR1 SGHRS, CDR2 YFSETQ. Unmatched junction bases numbered 5, after V lost 5 bases and J lost 1 base. The CDR3 covers 14 residues. CDR3 protein: CASSPGQQNTEAFF. The CDR3 bases are TGCGCCAGCAGTCCGGGACAGCAGAACACTGAAGCTTTCTTT.

V gene TRBV4-2 combines with J gene TRBJ2-2; 13 nucleotides line up with TRBD2. CDR3 length: 17 residues. CDR1 is LGHNA and CDR2 is YNFKEQ in the germline V gene. Trimming at V came to 3 bases and at J to 6 bases, leaving 7 bases not matched to a gene. The CDR3 protein is CASSQVGTSGDAGELFF. The CDR3 coding sequence is TGTGCCAGCAGCCAGGTTGGGACTAGCGGGGATGCCGGGGAGCTGTTTTTT.

This clone was counted once. The chain employs TRBV4-1 and TRBJ2-5; TRBD2 might be the D (5 bases). Germline V gene lookup returns CDR1 MGHRA and CDR2 YSYEKL. This CDR3 region has 17 residues. V was pared by 1 base and J by 1 base, with 16 bases between. The CDR3 DNA reads as TGCGCCAGCAGCCAAGTTGAGCGGATAAACATCCAAGAGACCCAGTACTTC. This gives the protein CASSQVERINIQETQYF.

The gene calls are TRBV18 and TRBJ2-7; 8 bases align to TRBD2. This CDR3 has 13 amino acids. V gave up 6 bases and J gave up 2 bases; unmatched junction bases: 3. Germline CDR1 reads KGHSH; CDR2 reads LQKENI. DNA of the CDR3: TGTGCCAGCTCGCTAGCGGGTCCCTACGAGCAGTACTTC. Its translation: CASSLAGPYEQYF.

The genes are TRBV25-1 and TRBJ1-3; D remains ambiguous. Trimming cost V 7 bases and J 2 bases, with 9 bases left between them. This CDR3 has 13 residues. The germline CDR1 and CDR2 sequences are MGHDK and SYGVNS. The CDR3 DNA reads TGTGCCAGCACGGTGGAGACTGGAAACACCATATATTTT. Encoded protein: CASTVETGNTIYF.